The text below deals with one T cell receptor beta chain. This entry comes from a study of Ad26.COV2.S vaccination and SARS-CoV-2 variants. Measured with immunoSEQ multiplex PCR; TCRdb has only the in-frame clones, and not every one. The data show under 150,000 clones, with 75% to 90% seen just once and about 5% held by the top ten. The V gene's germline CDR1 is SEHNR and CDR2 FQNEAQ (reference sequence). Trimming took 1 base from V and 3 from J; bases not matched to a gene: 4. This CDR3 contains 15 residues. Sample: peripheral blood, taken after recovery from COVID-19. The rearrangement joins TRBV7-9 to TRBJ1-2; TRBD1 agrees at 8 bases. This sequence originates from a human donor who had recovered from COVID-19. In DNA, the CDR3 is TGTGCCAGCAGCTTAGGACAGGGGATGGACTATGGCTACACCTTC. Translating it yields CASSLGQGMDYGYTF.